This section outlines one TCR beta chain sequence together with its context. The repertoire was sequenced with immunoSEQ multiplex PCR; TCRdb's copy has only in-frame clones and lacks some. This table holds 4,500 to 5,000 clones, about 81% found once. The germline gives CDR1 MNHEY, CDR2 SVGAGI. The V end was cut by 7 bases, the J end by 0 bases, with 10 bases between. CDR3 length equals 15 residues. These data belong to a study of T cell repertoires in ileal Crohn's disease. This chain connects TRBV6-5 to TRBJ2-6; D gene unclear. The sample consisted of ileal tissue. This clonotype originated in an adult with Crohn's disease. Here the CDR3 DNA reads TGTGCCAGCATCGGCGGCAGCTCTGGGGCCAACGTCCTGACTTTC. Its protein product is CASIGGSSGANVLTF.